This T cell receptor beta chain was sequenced during a study of control samples from healthy donors and cancer patients. Repertoires were generated with immunoSEQ multiplex PCR, while TCRdb's copy carries only in-frame clones and drops some. The table has roughly 100,000 clones, approximately 90% seen once; the top ten hold approximately 1%. Trimming pared 3 bases from V and 2 bases from J, leaving 14 bases between. There are 15 residues in the CDR3. Germline V gene data show CDR1 as MNHNS and CDR2 as SASEGT. Sample: blood. The chain has TRBV6-1 and TRBJ2-7, with a tentative D call TRBD1 (7 bases). The sequence derives from a woman in her 30s in good health. The chain's CDR3 is CASSETPGGPYEQYF. In DNA form, the CDR3 reads TGTGCCAGCAGTGAGACCCCAGGGGGGCCCTACGAGCAGTACTTC.